Presented here are 27 T cell receptor beta chains from one specimen sequenced in a study of blood T cell repertoires in COVID-19. TCRdb keeps only in-frame clones here, not all; method: immunoSEQ multiplex PCR. The data show 400,000 or so clones, 85% to 90% seen once. The sequencing sample was made of PBMCs or T cells enriched from blood (not recorded which). These receptors originate from a man aged 25-40 years who had recovered from COVID-19.

V gene TRBV7-9 combines with J gene TRBJ2-6, with D possibly being TRBD1 (5 bases). Germline V CDR1 and CDR2: SEHNR, FQNEAQ (reference sequence). Trimming took 7 bases from V and 3 from J, leaving 13 bases between them. The CDR3 has 15 amino acids. The CDR3 DNA follows: TGTGCCAGCATTCGTCTTCAGGGTGGGGCCAACGTCCTGACTTTC. This encodes CASIRLQGGANVLTF.

J is TRBJ1-5 and V is TRBV23-1, with D unclear. TRBV23-1 carries the ORF label, with uncertain function. The CDR3 consists of 13 residues. The germline V and J ends were trimmed by 0 bases and 6 bases, with 6 bases remaining between them. CDR3 protein: CASSQSFGQPQHF. CDR3 nucleotides: TGCGCCAGCAGTCAATCGTTCGGTCAGCCCCAGCATTTT.

The rearrangement joins TRBV7-8 to TRBJ2-5, with TRBD1 identical over 7 bases. The germline V gene has CDR1 SGHVS and CDR2 FQNEAQ. The CDR3 sequence is 17 residues long. Trimming took 2 bases from V and 3 from J; bases not matched to a gene: 12. The CDR3 is CASSLPLQGEIEETQYF. The CDR3 DNA sequence: TGTGCCAGCAGCTTACCCCTTCAGGGGGAGATCGAAGAGACCCAGTACTTC.

This clone was seen only a few times. Additional DNA sequences in this sample encode the identical CDR3. The chain recombines TRBV5-1 with TRBJ2-7, with D perhaps TRBD1 (6 bases). Germline CDR1 SGHRS, CDR2 YFSETQ. V gave up 4 bases and J gave up 0 bases, with 11 bases separating them. The CDR3 length is 14 residues. The CDR3 DNA reads as TGCGCCAGCAGCCCGGACAGAAACTCCTACGAGCAGTACTTC. Its translation: CASSPDRNSYEQYF.

The chain links TRBV28 to TRBJ1-2; D perhaps matches TRBD1 (5 bases). V was pared by 5 bases and J by 0 bases, with 13 bases between. This CDR3 has 15 residues. CDR1 MDHEN and CDR2 SYDVKM come from the germline V gene. The CDR3 region is CASSVPQTANYGYTF. The CDR3, as DNA: TGTGCCAGCAGTGTCCCTCAGACAGCTAACTATGGCTACACCTTC.

CDR3 DNA sequence: TGTGCCAGCAGCTTTGGCGGGGCTGGAAACACCATATATTTT. It yields the protein CASSFGGAGNTIYF. The chain is built from TRBV7-3 and TRBJ1-3; D gene ambiguous. The CDR3 is 14 amino acids. Germline V CDR1 and CDR2: SGHTA, FQGTGA. Trimming shortened V by 3 bases and J by 2 bases, and 8 bases separated the two germline ends.

The chain is built from TRBV5-4 and TRBJ1-2, with D possibly being TRBD1 (6 bases). The CDR3 sequence is 12 residues long. V was shortened by 4 bases and J by 7 bases, with 11 bases between the two germline ends. Germline lookup yields CDR1 SGHNT and CDR2 YYREEE (reference sequence). In DNA, the CDR3 is TGTGCCAGCAGCCTAGGGGGATCTGGCTACACCTTC. It specifies CASSLGGSGYTF.

There are a few counts of this clone. The V call is TRBV7-6, the J call TRBJ2-2; TRBD1 matches at 8 bases. The CDR3 extends over 14 amino acids. J gave up 7 bases and V 4 bases, and 5 bases lay outside the gene matches. The germline CDR1 and CDR2 sequences are SGHVS and FNYEAQ. The CDR3 DNA reads as TGTGCCAGCAGCTCCGGACAGGGCGTCGGGGAGCTGTTTTTT. Translation: CASSSGQGVGELFF.

This chain uses TRBV7-3 with TRBJ2-3; D not certain. CDR1 and CDR2 from the germline V gene are SGHTA and FQGTGA. V lost 5 bases, J lost 0 bases, and 3 bases lay in between. The CDR3 runs to 12 residues. Here the CDR3 reads CASSPSTDTQYF. CDR3 nucleotides: TGTGCCAGCAGCCCTAGCACAGATACGCAGTATTTT.

The V and J genes are TRBV6-5 and TRBJ1-2; 9 bases line up with TRBD1. The CDR3 consists of 14 residues. The V gene end was trimmed by 6 bases and the J gene end by 4 bases; junction bases not matched to a gene: 6. Germline loops: CDR1 MNHEY, CDR2 SVGAGI. Written as DNA, the CDR3 is TGTGCCAGCAGGACAGGGGGAACCAGCTATGGCTACACCTTC. Translated: CASRTGGTSYGYTF.

This sequence joins TRBV3-1 (or the pseudogene TRBV3-2) and TRBJ1-1; tentative D call: TRBD1 (5 bases). The V end was cut by 6 bases, the J end by 4 bases, with 15 bases between. This CDR3 spans 14 amino acids. Germline V CDR1 and CDR2: LGHDT, YNNKEL (reference sequence). The CDR3 protein is CASSPGRGATEAFF. CDR3 sequence (DNA): TGTGCCAGCAGTCCGGGGAGGGGAGCCACTGAAGCTTTCTTT.

V gene TRBV13 combines with J gene TRBJ2-3; 9 bases match TRBD1. The V gene end was trimmed by 3 bases and the J gene end by 0 bases; junction bases not matched to a gene: 10. Germline V gene lookup returns CDR1 PRHDT and CDR2 FYEKMQ (reference sequence). This CDR3 spans 18 amino acids. DNA of the CDR3: TGTGCCAGCAGCTTGGGACAGGGAGCTCATCCCAGCACAGATACGCAGTATTTT. Protein product: CASSLGQGAHPSTDTQYF. Combining the CDR3 with reference TRBV13 and TRBJ2-3 gives the whole variable domain AAGVIQSPRHLIKEKRETATLKCYPIPRHDTVYWYQQGPGQDPQFLISFYEKMQSDKGSIPDRFSAQQFSDYHSELNMSSLELGDSALYFCASSLGQGAHPSTDTQYFGPGTRLTVL.

The chain uses TRBV10-2 and TRBJ2-7; D may be TRBD2 (5 bases). The CDR3 sequence is 14 residues long. With 3 bases removed from V and 3 bases from J, the gap between germline ends came to 12 bases. Germline V gene data show CDR1 as WSHSY and CDR2 as SAAADI. This chain's CDR3 is CASSESGGSYEQYF. The DNA of the CDR3 is TGCGCCAGCAGTGAAAGTGGAGGCAGCTACGAGCAGTACTTC.

V and J are TRBV19 and TRBJ2-1; a weak D match, TRBD2 (6 bases). Trimming stripped 4 bases from V and 6 bases from J, with 22 bases between. CDR3 length: 17 residues. Germline V gene lookup returns CDR1 LNHDA and CDR2 SQIVND (reference sequence). The CDR3 bases are TGTGCCAGTAGTACCCCGGGGGACGGGCTCCAATCCAATGAGCAGTTCTTC. Protein product: CASSTPGDGLQSNEQFF.

This clone showed up just a few times. The chain combines TRBV5-4 with TRBJ1-2; no definite D call. This CDR3 comprises 12 residues. V was shortened by 2 bases and J by 6 bases, with 8 bases between the two germline ends. CDR1 and CDR2 (germline): SGHNT, YYREEE (reference sequence). CDR3 loop: CASSFIRDGYTF. The DNA of the CDR3 is TGTGCCAGCAGCTTCATAAGAGATGGCTACACCTTC.

This sequence joins TRBV7-9 and TRBJ1-1; the D gene is possibly TRBD1 (5 bases). The CDR3 is 14 amino acids. Per germline, CDR1 SEHNR and CDR2 FQNEAQ (reference sequence). Deletions cut 2 bases from V and 2 bases from J, with 9 bases between. This chain's CDR3 is CASSLKQENTEAFF. The CDR3 coding sequence is TGTGCCAGCAGCTTAAAACAGGAAAACACTGAAGCTTTCTTT.

The chain is built from TRBV11-3 and TRBJ2-7; a weak D match, TRBD2 (6 bases). CDR1 and CDR2 from the germline V gene are SGHNT and YENEEA. The V end was cut by 5 bases, the J end by 6 bases, with 17 bases between. This CDR3 comprises 14 residues. CDR3 sequence (DNA): TGTGCCAGCAGCGAGCGGGCCGGGATCTCCGAGCAGTACTTC. Its protein product is CASSERAGISEQYF. The full variable domain, in which reference TRBV11-3 and TRBJ2-7 provide the parts outside the CDR3, is EAGVVQSPRYKIIEKKQPVAFWCNPISGHNTLYWYLQNLGQGPELLIRYENEEAVDDSQLPKDRFSAERLKGVDSTLKIQPAELGDSAVYLCASSERAGISEQYFGPGTRLTVT.

The count of this clone is one. As DNA, the CDR3 is TGTGCCAGCAGCTCAGGGGGGACAGCCTATGGCTACACCTTC. Amino acid sequence: CASSSGGTAYGYTF. The chain carries TRBV5-4 and TRBJ1-2; 7 bases are shared with TRBD1. V shed 3 bases, J shed 4 bases, and the junction held 6 bases outside the gene matches. Germline V gene sequence: CDR1 SGHNT, CDR2 YYREEE (reference sequence). This CDR3 spans 14 amino acids.

The chain joins TRBV7-9 to TRBJ2-3; the D gene is possibly TRBD2 (5 bases). CDR1 and CDR2 from the germline V gene are SEHNR and FQNEAQ (reference sequence). The CDR3 totals 15 residues. The V and J ends lost 2 bases and 4 bases respectively, with 13 bases between them. The CDR3 sequence is CASSLIRSGADTQYF. CDR3 coding DNA: TGTGCCAGCAGCTTAATTCGAAGCGGCGCAGATACGCAGTATTTT.

The rearrangement joins TRBV28 to TRBJ2-2; no reliable D call. Germline V gives CDR1 MDHEN, CDR2 SYDVKM. This CDR3 contains 13 residues. Between the trimmed V and J ends, which lost 8 bases and 4 bases, there was a span of 11 bases. This CDR3 reads CASGKDTTGELFF. DNA of the CDR3: TGTGCCAGCGGAAAAGACACCACCGGGGAGCTGTTTTTT.

The chain employs TRBV6-5 and TRBJ1-1; no definite D call. The CDR3 loop spans 13 amino acids. CDR1 and CDR2 from the germline V gene are MNHEY and SVGAGI. The V end was cut by 5 bases, the J end by 2 bases, with 9 bases between. The CDR3 region is CASSLSYNTEAFF. The CDR3 DNA reads TGTGCCAGCAGTCTTAGTTATAACACTGAAGCTTTCTTT.

The chain combines TRBV5-1 with TRBJ2-1; tentatively, D is TRBD2 (5 bases). V lost 0 bases to trimming and J lost 0 bases, with 10 bases between them. Per the germline V gene, CDR1 is SGHRS and CDR2 is YFSETQ. This CDR3 comprises 16 residues. The CDR3 sequence is CASSLVSGVSYNEQFF. Here the CDR3 DNA reads TGCGCCAGCAGCTTGGTTTCCGGGGTCTCCTACAATGAGCAGTTCTTC. Combining the CDR3 with reference TRBV5-1 and TRBJ2-1 gives the whole variable domain KAGVTQTPRYLIKTRGQQVTLSCSPISGHRSVSWYQQTPGQGLQFLFEYFSETQRNKGNFPGRFSGRQFSNSRSEMNVSTLELGDSALYLCASSLVSGVSYNEQFFGPGTRLTVL.

The V call is TRBV12-3 or TRBV12-4, the J call TRBJ2-2; perhaps TRBD2 as D (5 bases). The CDR3 length is 13 residues. V lost 5 bases and J 6 bases, leaving 10 bases between the germline ends. Here the CDR3 reads CASSTLRAGELFF. The DNA for the CDR3 is TGTGCCAGCAGTACTTTGCGGGCCGGGGAGCTGTTTTTT.

The chain uses TRBV7-9 and TRBJ2-7, with a possible D match to TRBD2 (6 bases). CDR1 is SEHNR, CDR2 FQNEAQ, per germline (reference sequence). V was shortened by 5 bases and J by 1 base, with 18 bases between the two germline ends. The CDR3 extends over 16 amino acids. This CDR3 reads CASSLYGGARSYEQYF. The CDR3 bases are TGTGCCAGCAGCCTCTATGGAGGGGCGCGGTCCTACGAGCAGTACTTC.

The chain carries TRBV2 and TRBJ2-5, with D possibly TRBD1 on 5 matching bases. The CDR3 is made up of 12 amino acids. Trimming left V 6 bases short and J 5 bases short, with 10 bases between. CDR1 is SNHLY and CDR2 is FYNNEI in the germline V gene. CDR3 sequence reads: CASRQVRETQYF. The CDR3 DNA is TGTGCCAGCAGACAGGTTAGGGAGACCCAGTACTTC. The full variable domain, rest sourced from reference TRBV2 and TRBJ2-5, is EPEVTQTPSHQVTQMGQEVILRCVPISNHLYFYWYRQILGQKVEFLVSFYNNEISEKSEIFDDQFSVERPDGSNFTLKIRSTKLEDSAMYFCASRQVRETQYFGPGTRLLVL.

This clone was seen once. V and J are TRBV12-5 and TRBJ1-2; 7 positions agree with TRBD1. This CDR3 is built from 13 residues. J lost 4 bases, V lost 6 bases, and 5 bases had no gene match. In germline, CDR1 is LGHNT, CDR2 FRNRAP. The CDR3, as DNA: TGTGCTAGTGGGTCCAGGGACAGCTATGGCTACACCTTC. Translating gives CASGSRDSYGYTF.

The rearrangement uses TRBV7-2 and TRBJ2-1; D may be TRBD1 (6 bases). V shed 5 bases and J shed 4 bases, with 15 bases lying between them. Germline V gives CDR1 SGHTA, CDR2 FQGNSA. This CDR3 region has 15 residues. The CDR3, as DNA: TGTGCCAGCAGCCCCGACTCGGGACAATACAATGAGCAGTTCTTC. It codes for CASSPDSGQYNEQFF.